These 20 T cell receptor beta chains came from one sample sequenced in a study of cytomegalovirus exposure and HLA in healthy donors (dated by TCRdb to 2016 to 2017). The library came from the immunoSEQ multiplex PCR assay. A mixture of 60 forward primers for TCR Vbeta segments and 13 reverse primers for TCR Jbeta segments was used in the multiplex PCR. This is the immuneACCESS table as TCRdb keeps it, with only in-frame sequences that have V and J called. A part of the clones is gone; compared with another copy, unresolved V genes explain less than half, and the rest is unexplained. The sample contains some 110,000 clones, less than 85% of them found a single time. The top ten clones comprise about 5.4% of the sample. Source material: PBMCs. The source is a woman younger than 35 in good health and CMV-seropositive.

V is TRBV9 and J is TRBJ2-1; 14 bases align to TRBD2. The CDR3 has 17 residues. V dropped 4 bases and J dropped 9; count of bases not matched to a gene: 12. Germline V gene lookup returns CDR1 SGDLS and CDR2 YYNGEE. The CDR3 DNA reads TGTGCCAGCAGCAGGACGACTAGCGGGAGGGCCGCGCCTGAGCAGTTCTTC. It yields the protein CASSRTTSGRAAPEQFF.

The chain uses TRBV7-8 and TRBJ1-1, with D unresolved. The length of the CDR3 is 15 residues. Per the germline V gene, CDR1 is SGHVS and CDR2 is FQNEAQ. The V end was cut by 1 base, the J end by 0 bases, with 9 bases between. In nucleotides, the CDR3 is TGTGCCAGCAGCTTAGTTGGAGGGATGAACACTGAAGCTTTCTTT. Translation: CASSLVGGMNTEAFF.

The DNA of the CDR3 is TGTGCCTGGGGGAGTTTCTACGAGCAGTACTTC. Its translation is CAWGSFYEQYF. The chain combines TRBV30 with TRBJ2-7; perhaps TRBD2 as D (5 bases). Trimming pared 5 bases from V and 3 bases from J, leaving 8 bases between. The CDR3 spans 11 residues. The V gene's germline CDR1 is GTSNPN and CDR2 SVGIG (reference sequence).

This rearrangement joins TRBV7-9 to TRBJ1-2; TRBD1 aligns across 12 bases. The CDR3 covers 16 residues. Germline CDR1 and CDR2: SEHNR and FQNEAQ (reference sequence). J was trimmed by 7 bases and V by 4 bases; bases with no gene match: 10. The CDR3 loop is CASSWAQGQGAGGYTF. The CDR3 DNA reads as TGTGCCAGCAGCTGGGCTCAGGGACAGGGGGCGGGTGGCTACACCTTC.

V gene TRBV7-9 combines with J gene TRBJ1-6, with no clear D. The germline gives CDR1 SEHNR, CDR2 FQNEAQ (reference sequence). V dropped 3 bases and J dropped 8 bases, with 11 bases sitting between them. This CDR3 has 14 residues. The CDR3: CASSFGQTYSPLHF. The DNA for the CDR3 is TGTGCCAGCAGCTTTGGGCAGACCTATTCACCCCTCCACTTT.

The chain carries TRBV27 and TRBJ2-7, with 9 bases that match TRBD1. Germline V gene sequence: CDR1 MNHEY, CDR2 SMNVEV (reference sequence). The CDR3 spans 15 residues. J lost 1 base, V lost 6 bases, and 7 bases had no gene match. For the CDR3, the DNA is TGTGCCAGCAGAACCCCCGGGACAGGGTCCTACGAGCAGTACTTC. Translating it yields CASRTPGTGSYEQYF.

This clone was observed a handful of times. The CDR3 loop reads CASSEMRYTEAFF. CDR3 sequence (DNA): TGTGCCAGCAGTGAAATGAGGTACACTGAAGCTTTCTTT. The chain links TRBV2 to TRBJ1-1; no definite D call. Per germline, CDR1 SNHLY and CDR2 FYNNEI. The CDR3 covers 13 residues. V lost 2 bases and J 3 bases, leaving 7 bases between the germline ends.

The chain carries TRBV11-3 and TRBJ1-1; 7 positions match TRBD1. The V gene end was trimmed by 4 bases and the J gene end by 1 base; junction bases not matched to a gene: 6. The CDR3 is made up of 15 amino acids. In germline, CDR1 is SGHNT, CDR2 YENEEA. Written as DNA, the CDR3 is TGTGCCAGCAGCTCATGGGACAGTGGGAACACTGAAGCTTTCTTT. It codes for CASSSWDSGNTEAFF.

The V gene is TRBV4-1, the J gene TRBJ1-1; TRBD1 is a possible D gene (5 bases). Germline V gene data show CDR1 as MGHRA and CDR2 as YSYEKL. This CDR3 has 14 amino acids. V lost 4 bases and J 3 bases, leaving 12 bases between the germline ends. CDR3 amino acids: CASSPSGGYTEAFF. DNA for the CDR3: TGCGCCAGCAGCCCCAGCGGGGGTTACACTGAAGCTTTCTTT.

This chain connects TRBV21-1 to TRBJ2-7; TRBD1, the D gene given by the table, was not confirmed from the DNA. TRBV21-1 is labeled a pseudogene. The CDR3 consists of 14 residues. The CDR3 nucleotides are TGTGCCACCCGTATATTGCGAACAGGCTGTCCCCTGTACTTC. It translates to CATRILRTGCPLYF.

This clone was recorded many times. CDR3 bases: TGTGCCAGCAGCTTATGGGGAGCAACTAATGAAAAACTGTTTTTT. Its protein is CASSLWGATNEKLFF. The chain is built from TRBV5-6 and TRBJ1-4; D not certain. With 2 bases removed from V and 0 bases from J, the gap between germline ends came to 8 bases. Germline CDR1 and CDR2: SGHDT and YYEEEE. This CDR3 is 15 amino acids long.

V gene TRBV7-8 combines with J gene TRBJ1-4, with TRBD1 identical over 8 bases. From germline, CDR1 is SGHVS and CDR2 FQNEAQ. V shed 5 bases, J shed 7 bases, and the junction held 3 bases outside the gene matches. There are 13 residues in the CDR3. The CDR3, as DNA: TGTGCCAGCAGCCTAGACAGGGGTGAAAAACTGTTTTTT. This encodes CASSLDRGEKLFF.

CDR3 amino acids: CASSGGSNYEQYF. DNA for the CDR3: TGTGCCAGCAGTGGGGGCAGTAACTACGAGCAGTACTTC. The chain employs TRBV6-5 and TRBJ2-7, with D possibly matching TRBD1 (6 bases). The V gene's germline CDR1 is MNHEY and CDR2 SVGAGI. The CDR3 contains 13 residues. V lost 5 bases, J lost 3 bases, and 11 bases lay in between.

The genes are TRBV9 and TRBJ1-5; D gene uncertain. CDR3 length: 13 residues. Germline V gives CDR1 SGDLS, CDR2 YYNGEE. The V gene lost 3 bases and the J gene lost 5 bases, with 9 bases spanning the gap. The CDR3 bases are TGTGCCAGCAGCGGCGGTTCCGATCAGCCCCAGCATTTT. Its protein product is CASSGGSDQPQHF. Full variable domain (missing parts from reference TRBV9 and TRBJ1-5): DSGVTQTPKHLITATGQRVTLRCSPRSGDLSVYWYQQSLDQGLQFLIQYYNGEERAKGNILERFSAQQFPDLHSELNLSSLELGDSALYFCASSGGSDQPQHFGDGTRLSIL.

About this clone: Other DNA sequences in this specimen translate into the identical CDR3. The rearrangement links TRBV15 to TRBJ2-7, with D tentatively TRBD1 (6 bases). Germline CDR1 and CDR2: LNHNV and YYDKDF (reference sequence). Between the trimmed V and J ends, which lost 2 bases and 3 bases, there was a span of 8 bases. The CDR3 has 13 residues. This chain's CDR3 is CATSRLQGYEQYF. The CDR3 DNA sequence: TGTGCCACCAGCAGACTACAGGGCTACGAGCAGTACTTC.

The rearrangement uses TRBV7-8 and TRBJ2-1; D is unresolved. The CDR3 runs 11 residues. The V and J ends lost 3 bases and 7 bases respectively, with 4 bases between them. The germline V gene has CDR1 SGHVS and CDR2 FQNEAQ. CDR3 in amino acids: CASSFTNEQFF. The CDR3 region has the DNA TGTGCCAGCAGCTTTACAAATGAGCAGTTCTTC.

The genes are TRBV7-3 and TRBJ2-3; 7 nucleotides align to TRBD1. The junction had 7 bases not matched to a gene; V was cut back by 1 base and J by 3 bases. This CDR3 has 16 amino acids. The germline V gene has CDR1 SGHTA and CDR2 FQGTGA. CDR3 region: CASSLKGGPKTDTQYF. The DNA for the CDR3 is TGTGCCAGCAGCTTAAAAGGGGGCCCTAAGACAGATACGCAGTATTTT.

The rearrangement joins TRBV5-1 to TRBJ2-5, with 8 positions matching TRBD2. The germline gives CDR1 SGHRS, CDR2 YFSETQ. The CDR3 is 16 residues long. V gave up 5 bases and J gave up 4 bases; unmatched junction bases: 13. The CDR3 here is CASSYSSGPPGETQYF. In DNA form, the CDR3 reads TGCGCCAGCAGTTACTCTAGCGGGCCCCCGGGAGAGACCCAGTACTTC. Full variable domain (outside the CDR3, taken from reference TRBV5-1 and TRBJ2-5): KAGVTQTPRYLIKTRGQQVTLSCSPISGHRSVSWYQQTPGQGLQFLFEYFSETQRNKGNFPGRFSGRQFSNSRSEMNVSTLELGDSALYLCASSYSSGPPGETQYFGPGTRLLVL.

The chain joins TRBV29-1 to TRBJ2-5; tentative D call: TRBD2 (6 bases). The CDR3 has 14 amino acids. Germline V CDR1 and CDR2: SQVTM, ANQGSEA. V was cut by 1 base and J by 5 bases, with 14 bases left in between. The CDR3: CSVEVRRGGETQYF. Here the CDR3 DNA reads TGCAGCGTTGAAGTAAGGAGGGGCGGGGAGACCCAGTACTTC.

The chain carries TRBV18 and TRBJ1-1; 10 nucleotides agree with TRBD1. The CDR3 sequence is 16 residues long. Germline V gene sequence: CDR1 KGHSH, CDR2 LQKENI. V shed 3 bases and J 0 bases; nucleotides not matched to a gene: 4. The CDR3 DNA is TGTGCCAGCTCACCGGCCGGGACAGGGGTGAACACTGAAGCTTTCTTT. It translates to CASSPAGTGVNTEAFF. The whole variable domain, remainder taken from reference TRBV18 and TRBJ1-1, is NAGVMQNPRHLVRRRGQEARLRCSPMKGHSHVYWYRQLPEEGLKFMVYLQKENIIDESGMPKERFSAEFPKEGPSILRIQQVVRGDSAAYFCASSPAGTGVNTEAFFGQGTRLTVV.